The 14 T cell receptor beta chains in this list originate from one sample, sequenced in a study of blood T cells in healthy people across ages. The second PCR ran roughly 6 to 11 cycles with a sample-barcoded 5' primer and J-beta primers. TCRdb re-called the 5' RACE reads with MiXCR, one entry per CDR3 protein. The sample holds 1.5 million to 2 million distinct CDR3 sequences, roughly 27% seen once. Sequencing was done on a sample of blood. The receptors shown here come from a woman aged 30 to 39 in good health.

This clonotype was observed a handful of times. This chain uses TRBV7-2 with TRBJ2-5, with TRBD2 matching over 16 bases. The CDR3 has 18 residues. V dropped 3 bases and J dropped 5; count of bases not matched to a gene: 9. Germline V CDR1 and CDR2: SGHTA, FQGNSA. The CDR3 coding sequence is TGTGCCAGCAGCTTCGGGGGACTAGCGGGGGGGCTGGGGGAGACCCAGTACTTC. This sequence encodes CASSFGGLAGGLGETQYF.

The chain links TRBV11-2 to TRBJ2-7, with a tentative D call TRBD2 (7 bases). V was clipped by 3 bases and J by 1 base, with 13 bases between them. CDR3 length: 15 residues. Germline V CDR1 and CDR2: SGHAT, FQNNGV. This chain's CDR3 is CASSLSRGASYEQYF. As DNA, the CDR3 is TGTGCCAGCAGCTTGAGTCGGGGGGCATCCTACGAGCAGTACTTC.

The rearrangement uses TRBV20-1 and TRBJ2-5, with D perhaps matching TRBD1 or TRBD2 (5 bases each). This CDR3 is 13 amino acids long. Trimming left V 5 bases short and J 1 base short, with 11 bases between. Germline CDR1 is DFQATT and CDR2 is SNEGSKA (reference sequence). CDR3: CSAFRGSQETQYF. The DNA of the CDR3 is TGCAGTGCTTTCCGGGGCAGCCAAGAGACCCAGTACTTC.

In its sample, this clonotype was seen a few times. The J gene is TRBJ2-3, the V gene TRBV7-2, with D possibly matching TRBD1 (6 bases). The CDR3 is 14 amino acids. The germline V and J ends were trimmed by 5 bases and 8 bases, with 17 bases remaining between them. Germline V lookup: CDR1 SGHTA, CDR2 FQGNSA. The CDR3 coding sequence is TGTGCCAGCAGCCCGAGCACAGGGAAGGCTACGCAGTATTTT. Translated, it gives CASSPSTGKATQYF.

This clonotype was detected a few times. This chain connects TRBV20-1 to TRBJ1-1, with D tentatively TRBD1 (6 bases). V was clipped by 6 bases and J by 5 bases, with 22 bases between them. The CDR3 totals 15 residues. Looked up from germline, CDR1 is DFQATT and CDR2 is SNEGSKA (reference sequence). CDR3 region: CSATRDIRGWTEAFF. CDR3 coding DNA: TGCAGTGCAACCCGGGACATCAGAGGGTGGACTGAAGCTTTCTTT.

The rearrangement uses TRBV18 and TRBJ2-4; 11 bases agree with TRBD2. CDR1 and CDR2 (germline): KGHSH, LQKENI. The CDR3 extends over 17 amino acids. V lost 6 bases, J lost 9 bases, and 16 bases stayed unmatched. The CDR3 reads CASSRTSGSPPGSIQYF. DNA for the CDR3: TGTGCCAGCTCCCGGACTAGCGGGTCCCCCCCGGGTAGCATTCAGTACTTC. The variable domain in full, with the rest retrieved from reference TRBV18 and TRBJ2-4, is NAGVMQNPRHLVRRRGQEARLRCSPMKGHSHVYWYRQLPEEGLKFMVYLQKENIIDESGMPKERFSAEFPKEGPSILRIQQVVRGDSAAYFCASSRTSGSPPGSIQYFGAGTRLSVL.

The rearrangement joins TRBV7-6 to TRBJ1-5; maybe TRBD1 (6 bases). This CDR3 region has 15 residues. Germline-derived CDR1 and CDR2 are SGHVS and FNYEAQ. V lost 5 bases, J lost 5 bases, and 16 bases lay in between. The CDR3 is CASSPGPSGDQPQHF. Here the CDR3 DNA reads TGTGCCAGCAGCCCGGGACCTTCAGGGGATCAGCCCCAGCATTTT.

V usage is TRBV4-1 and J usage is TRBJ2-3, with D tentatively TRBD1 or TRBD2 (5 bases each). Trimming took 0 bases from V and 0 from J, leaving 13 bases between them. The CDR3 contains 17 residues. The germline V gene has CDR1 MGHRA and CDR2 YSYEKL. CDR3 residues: CASSQEVGATSTDTQYF. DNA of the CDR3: TGCGCCAGCAGCCAAGAAGTCGGGGCTACTAGCACAGATACGCAGTATTTT.

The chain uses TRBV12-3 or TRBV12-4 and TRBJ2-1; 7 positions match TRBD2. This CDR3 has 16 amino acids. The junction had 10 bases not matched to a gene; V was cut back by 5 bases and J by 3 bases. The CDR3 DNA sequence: TGTGCCAGCAGTCCCTCCAGCGGGACGAACTACAATGAGCAGTTCTTC. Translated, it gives CASSPSSGTNYNEQFF.

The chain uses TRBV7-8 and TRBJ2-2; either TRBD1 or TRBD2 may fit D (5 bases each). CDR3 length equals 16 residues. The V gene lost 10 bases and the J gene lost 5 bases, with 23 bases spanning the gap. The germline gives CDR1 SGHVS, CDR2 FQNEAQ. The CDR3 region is CATPLLRGVWTGELFF. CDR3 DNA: TGTGCCACTCCCCTTCTACGAGGGGTTTGGACCGGGGAGCTGTTTTTT.

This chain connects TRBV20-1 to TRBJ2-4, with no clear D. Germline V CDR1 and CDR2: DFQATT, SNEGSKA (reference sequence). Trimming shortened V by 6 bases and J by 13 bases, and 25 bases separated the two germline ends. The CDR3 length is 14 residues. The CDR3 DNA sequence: TGCAGTGCCGGGCCGAGGACCTCCAACAATGAGCAGTACTTC. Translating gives CSAGPRTSNNEQYF.

CDR3 residues: CASSSEQGNTEAFF. The CDR3 nucleotides are TGCGCCAGCAGCTCGGAACAGGGAAACACTGAAGCTTTCTTT. The chain uses TRBV5-1 and TRBJ1-1; tentatively, D is TRBD1 (6 bases). The CDR3 has 14 residues. Germline-derived CDR1 and CDR2 are SGHRS and YFSETQ. Deletions cut 3 bases from V and 2 bases from J, with 11 bases between.

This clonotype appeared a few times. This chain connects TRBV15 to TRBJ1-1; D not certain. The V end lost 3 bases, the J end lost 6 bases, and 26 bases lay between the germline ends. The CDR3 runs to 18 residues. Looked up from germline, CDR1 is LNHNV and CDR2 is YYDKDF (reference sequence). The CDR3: CATSRQRETLFDGAEAFF. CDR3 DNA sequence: TGTGCCACCAGCAGGCAGAGGGAGACATTGTTTGATGGGGCTGAAGCTTTCTTT.

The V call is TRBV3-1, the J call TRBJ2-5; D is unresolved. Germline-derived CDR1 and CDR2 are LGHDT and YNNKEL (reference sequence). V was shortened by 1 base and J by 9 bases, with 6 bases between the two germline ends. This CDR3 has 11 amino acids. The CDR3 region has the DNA TGTGCCAGCAGCCAAGGCATGTCCCAGTACTTC. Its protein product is CASSQGMSQYF.